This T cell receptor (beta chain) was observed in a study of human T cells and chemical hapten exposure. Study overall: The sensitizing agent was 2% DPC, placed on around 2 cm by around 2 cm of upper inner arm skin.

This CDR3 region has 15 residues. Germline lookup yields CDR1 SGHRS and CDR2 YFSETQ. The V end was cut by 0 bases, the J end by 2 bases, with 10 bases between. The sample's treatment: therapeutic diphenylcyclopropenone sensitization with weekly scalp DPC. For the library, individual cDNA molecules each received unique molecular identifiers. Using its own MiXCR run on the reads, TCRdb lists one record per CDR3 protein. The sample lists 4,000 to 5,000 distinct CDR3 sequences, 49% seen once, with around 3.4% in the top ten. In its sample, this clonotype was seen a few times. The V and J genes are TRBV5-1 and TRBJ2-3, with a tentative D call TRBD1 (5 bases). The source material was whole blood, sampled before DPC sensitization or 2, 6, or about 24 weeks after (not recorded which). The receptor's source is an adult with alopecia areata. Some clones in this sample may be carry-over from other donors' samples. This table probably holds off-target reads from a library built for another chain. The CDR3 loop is CASSLERGDTDTQYF. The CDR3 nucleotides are TGCGCCAGCAGCTTGGAAAGGGGTGACACAGATACGCAGTATTTT.